The clone carrying this TCR beta chain was observed a single time. Here immunoSEQ multiplex PCR was the method, and the copy in TCRdb shows in-frame clones only, minus some. The sample lists approximately 130,000 clones, around 83% occurring once. The sample originates from a study of blood T cell repertoires in COVID-19. Participants came from some 26 US areas, aged about 18 to 100 years. Donors were grouped by their self-reported clinical history. Germline V gene data show CDR1 as SGDLS and CDR2 as YYNGEE. Trimming removed 4 bases from V and 5 bases from J, with 15 bases in between. The CDR3 contains 14 residues.

Sequenced: PBMCs or T cells enriched from blood (not recorded which). The chain joins TRBV9 to TRBJ1-2, with D maybe TRBD1 (5 bases). This clonotype was obtained from a man in his thirties or forties who had recovered from COVID-19. The CDR3 DNA reads TGTGCCAGCAGCCAGGGAGGGAAAGAGTATGGCTACACCTTC. Protein product: CASSQGGKEYGYTF.